This entry lists 14 T cell receptor beta chains sequenced from one sample in a study of regulatory T cells in long-lasting Graves disease. Indicated time point: newly diagnosed GD, antithyroid drugs for less than 3 months. From RNA extracted from PBMCs, the TCR library was made. CDR3 regions were amplified by Arm-PCR using iRepertoire HTBI primers to build TCR beta libraries. TCRdb reanalysed the multiplex PCR reads using MiXCR and keeps one entry per CDR3 protein. Here the sample spans hundreds of thousands of distinct CDR3 sequences, roughly a sixth being singletons. Material: peripheral blood mononuclear cells (PBMCs), obtained at new diagnosis, from a patient treated with antithyroid drugs. Receptors originate from a female donor with Graves disease.

This clonotype was recorded many times. The chain uses TRBV2 and TRBJ2-1; D not resolved. Germline V gives CDR1 SNHLY, CDR2 FYNNEI. The V gene lost 3 bases and the J gene lost 5 bases, with 8 bases spanning the gap. The CDR3 has 13 residues. This CDR3 reads CASSEERDNEQFF. DNA for the CDR3: TGTGCCAGCAGTGAGGAGCGAGACAATGAGCAGTTCTTC.

This clonotype has ten or more counts. The chain is built from TRBV6-2 or TRBV6-3 and TRBJ2-3, with TRBD2 matching over 7 bases. The length of the CDR3 is 16 residues. Germline lookup yields CDR1 MNHEY and CDR2 SVGEGT. The V gene end was trimmed by 4 bases and the J gene end by 2 bases; junction bases not matched to a gene: 9. CDR3 sequence reads: CASSFFAGVSTDTQYF. The DNA of the CDR3 is TGTGCCAGCAGTTTCTTCGCGGGGGTCTCCACAGATACGCAGTATTTT.

This clonotype appeared many times. The CDR3 DNA reads as TGCAGTGCTAGCAGGACCGATGAGCAGTTCTTC. Its protein product is CSASRTDEQFF. V is TRBV20-1 and J is TRBJ2-1; D not certain. With 3 bases removed from V and 8 bases from J, the gap between germline ends came to 8 bases. The germline V gene encodes CDR1 DFQATT and CDR2 SNEGSKA (reference sequence). This CDR3 comprises 11 residues.

In its sample, this clonotype was seen a few times. V and J are TRBV9 and TRBJ1-1; D is perhaps TRBD1 (5 bases). Germline CDR1 is SGDLS and CDR2 is YYNGEE. The CDR3 loop spans 15 amino acids. The germline V and J ends were trimmed by 2 bases and 2 bases, with 13 bases remaining between them. CDR3 bases: TGTGCCAGCAGCGTTGGGGGAGTTTTAAACACTGAAGCTTTCTTT. Amino acids: CASSVGGVLNTEAFF.

This clonotype was detected ten times or more. The chain recombines TRBV12-3 or TRBV12-4 with TRBJ2-5, with 7 bases that match TRBD2. Losses at the gene ends were 3 bases for V and 4 bases for J; bases not matched to a gene: 5. The CDR3 consists of 14 residues. CDR3 sequence: CASSFRQRGETQYF. The CDR3 DNA sequence: TGTGCCAGCAGTTTCCGCCAGCGGGGAGAGACCCAGTACTTC.

This clonotype was observed a few times. Being one base from a much bigger clone, this may be a read error. As the CDR3 is not closed by the conserved phenylalanine or tryptophan, this likely results from a read error. This sequence joins TRBV7-2 and TRBJ1-2, with D unresolved. Germline V CDR1 and CDR2: SGHTA, FQGNSA. The CDR3 spans 13 residues. V was clipped by 4 bases and J by 3 bases, with 9 bases between them. The CDR3 DNA follows: TGTGCCAGCAGCTACCATAGAGACTATGGCTACACCCTC. This encodes CASSYHRDYGYTL.

The chain recombines TRBV4-1 with TRBJ2-7, with D unclear. CDR1 is MGHRA, CDR2 YSYEKL, per germline. The CDR3 is 15 amino acids. V lost 3 bases to trimming and J lost 1 base, with 13 bases between them. Written as DNA, the CDR3 is TGCGCCAGCAGCCATAAACTGACCGAGTCCTACGAGCAGTACTTC. Protein: CASSHKLTESYEQYF.

The sample holds a few counts of this clonotype. This chain joins TRBV20-1 and TRBJ2-2; D call uncertain. Trimming left V 3 bases short and J 4 bases short, with 12 bases between. Germline CDR1 DFQATT, CDR2 SNEGSKA (reference sequence). This CDR3 region has 14 residues. The CDR3 sequence: CSASAPESTGELFF. DNA of the CDR3: TGCAGTGCTAGTGCTCCTGAAAGCACCGGGGAGCTGTTTTTT.

This sequence joins TRBV18 and TRBJ2-1; weak D call: TRBD2 (6 bases). Germline values: CDR1 KGHSH, CDR2 LQKENI. V lost 3 bases to trimming and J lost 6 bases, with 15 bases between them. The CDR3 spans 15 residues. CDR3 in DNA: TGTGCCAGCTCACCGGGACTTCTGAGGCCCAATGAGCAGTTCTTC. Translating gives CASSPGLLRPNEQFF.

Remarks on this clonotype: A read error may be the cause here, since a much bigger clone is one base away. This rearrangement joins TRBV11-2 to TRBJ2-1, with D possibly matching TRBD2 (5 bases). The germline V and J ends were trimmed by 8 bases and 3 bases, with 17 bases remaining between them. This CDR3 has 15 residues. The germline CDR1 and CDR2 sequences are SGHAT and FQNNGV. The CDR3 region has the DNA TGTGCCAGCTCACCCACAGAGGGCGTCTACAATGAGCAGTTCTTC. It translates to CASSPTEGVYNEQFF.

This chain links TRBV7-4 with TRBJ2-3; TRBD2 is a possible D gene (5 bases). Germline CDR1 SGHVT, CDR2 SQSDAQ. The CDR3 loop spans 14 amino acids. Trimming stripped 6 bases from V and 0 bases from J, with 10 bases between. Here the CDR3 reads CASSIASSTDTQYF. In nucleotides, the CDR3 is TGTGCCAGCAGTATAGCGTCTAGCACAGATACGCAGTATTTT.

The table lists this clonotype with many counts. V usage is TRBV7-2 and J usage is TRBJ2-1; D unresolved. Looked up from germline, CDR1 is SGHTA and CDR2 is FQGNSA. The CDR3 is made up of 16 amino acids. V was clipped by 0 bases and J by 2 bases, with 11 bases between them. CDR3 amino acids: CASSLATQITYNEQFF. CDR3 bases: TGTGCCAGCAGCTTAGCGACCCAAATTACCTACAATGAGCAGTTCTTC.

The table lists this clonotype with a few counts. The CDR3: CASSLEPGGSYNEQFF. DNA of the CDR3: TGCGCCAGCAGCCTCGAGCCAGGGGGCTCCTACAATGAGCAGTTCTTC. The chain employs TRBV4-1 and TRBJ2-1, with 7 bases that match TRBD1. The CDR3 length is 16 residues. Unmatched junction bases numbered 6, after V lost 4 bases and J lost 0 bases. The V gene's germline CDR1 is MGHRA and CDR2 YSYEKL.

This clonotype was detected ten times or more. The rearrangement uses TRBV5-1 and TRBJ1-1, with D uncertain. The CDR3 spans 12 residues. Germline V CDR1 and CDR2: SGHRS, YFSETQ. V lost 0 bases to trimming and J lost 10 bases, with 10 bases between them. The CDR3 nucleotides are TGCGCCAGCAGCTTGGCCGGGGAAGGAGCTTTCTTT. This translates into CASSLAGEGAFF.